This T cell receptor (beta chain) was documented in a study of cytomegalovirus exposure and HLA in healthy donors. Study as a whole: An earlier analysis identified under 130 million unique TCR beta sequences in 170 million or so T cells. Overall study findings and caveats: Sequencing had likely introduced a cluster of highly shared sequence variants as an artifact. A few CMV-associated chains were confirmed in vitro to be specific for CMV antigens.

Healthy people donating bone marrow made up the donors. PCR used 60 Vbeta primers and 13 Jbeta primers. TCRdb's table, derived via immunoSEQ multiplex PCR, lists solely in-frame clones and lacks some. The sample has 150,000 or so clones, about 80% seen once. As concerns this clone: Its antigen remains unknown.

This CDR3 region has 15 residues. V shed 5 bases, J shed 0 bases, and the junction held 4 bases outside the gene matches. The germline V gene has CDR1 SGHTA and CDR2 FQGNSA. This receptor was obtained from a middle-aged woman in good health and CMV-seronegative. This chain uses TRBV7-2 with TRBJ1-3, with 7 positions matching TRBD1. Sequencing was performed on PBMCs. This CDR3 is CASSHRQGSGNTIYF. The CDR3, as DNA: TGTGCCAGCAGCCACCGACAGGGCTCTGGAAACACCATATATTTT.